These 21 T cell receptor beta chains originate from one sample sequenced in a study of T cell changes during pregnancy in multiple sclerosis. Generated by immunoSEQ multiplex PCR, the TCRdb table keeps only in-frame clones and is missing some. The data show tens of thousands of clones, about 91% seen once. Sequencing was performed on CD4+ T cells from peripheral blood mononuclear cells, taken after pregnancy. The receptors were gathered from a female donor in good health, enrolled as a control in a pregnancy study.

The rearrangement uses TRBV7-2 and TRBJ2-2; D not certain. From germline, CDR1 is SGHTA and CDR2 FQGNSA. The V and J ends lost 3 bases and 3 bases respectively, with 2 bases between them. This CDR3 is 12 amino acids long. CDR3 loop: CASSFDTGELFF. DNA of the CDR3: TGTGCCAGCAGCTTCGACACCGGGGAGCTGTTTTTT.

This chain links TRBV13 with TRBJ2-1; 12 bases align to TRBD2. The CDR3 covers 18 residues. J lost 3 bases, V lost 1 base, and 7 bases had no gene match. Germline V gives CDR1 PRHDT, CDR2 FYEKMQ (reference sequence). Here the CDR3 DNA reads TGTGCCAGCAGCTTAGCTAGCGGGAGGGGGGGCTTCTACAATGAGCAGTTCTTC. Amino acids: CASSLASGRGGFYNEQFF.

The genes are TRBV6-1 and TRBJ2-3, with 7 bases matching TRBD2. V shed 2 bases and J 4 bases; nucleotides not matched to a gene: 9. CDR3 length: 16 residues. CDR1 is MNHNS and CDR2 is SASEGT in the germline V gene. The CDR3 coding sequence is TGTGCCAGCAGTGAATCGCGGGGGAGTGGCGCAGATACGCAGTATTTT. Translation: CASSESRGSGADTQYF.

The chain is built from TRBV6-1 and TRBJ2-7, with D perhaps TRBD2 (5 bases). Germline assignment: CDR1 MNHNS and CDR2 SASEGT. This CDR3 has 14 residues. Trimming took 3 bases from V and 4 from J, leaving 13 bases between them. The CDR3 nucleotides read TGTGCCAGCAGTGAGCGGCTACTAGTGTACGAGCAGTACTTC. This codes for CASSERLLVYEQYF.

The chain couples TRBV5-1 to TRBJ1-2; maybe TRBD1 (5 bases). The V and J ends lost 5 bases and 4 bases respectively, with 12 bases between them. Germline V gene lookup returns CDR1 SGHRS and CDR2 YFSETQ. The CDR3 loop spans 13 amino acids. For the CDR3, the DNA is TGCGCCAGCAGGTCGCAGGGAACCTATGGCTACACCTTC. It specifies CASRSQGTYGYTF.

The chain uses TRBV28 and TRBJ1-5; 10 nucleotides line up with TRBD1. J gave up 7 bases and V 2 bases, and 8 bases lay outside the gene matches. CDR3 length: 16 residues. Per germline, CDR1 MDHEN and CDR2 SYDVKM. The CDR3 DNA follows: TGTGCCAGCAGTTTAAGGGGACAGGGGAGAGAGCAGCCCCAGCATTTT. The encoded protein is CASSLRGQGREQPQHF. The entire variable domain, with the rest obtained from reference TRBV28 and TRBJ1-5, is as follows: DVKVTQSSRYLVKRTGEKVFLECVQDMDHENMFWYRQDPGLGLRLIYFSYDVKMKEKGDIPEGYSVSREKKERFSLILESASTNQTSMYLCASSLRGQGREQPQHFGDGTRLSIL.

The chain joins TRBV7-9 to TRBJ1-2; D is uncertain. Germline lookup yields CDR1 SEHNR and CDR2 FQNEAQ (reference sequence). This CDR3 region has 14 residues. V was clipped by 3 bases and J by 8 bases, with 16 bases between them. CDR3 loop: CASSFLRAGGGYTF. The CDR3 DNA reads TGTGCCAGCAGCTTCCTGCGGGCAGGCGGAGGCTACACCTTC.

The chain joins TRBV7-8 to TRBJ2-7; 10 bases line up with TRBD2. The V segment lost 2 bases and the J segment 4 bases; nucleotides outside the gene matches: 5. The CDR3 is made up of 15 amino acids. Germline CDR1 is SGHVS and CDR2 is FQNEAQ. This chain's CDR3 is CASSLLAGGGYEQYF. In DNA form, the CDR3 reads TGTGCCAGCAGCTTATTAGCGGGAGGAGGGTACGAGCAGTACTTC.

The chain uses TRBV6-1 and TRBJ1-1; D call uncertain. Between the trimmed V and J ends, which lost 0 bases and 0 bases, there was a span of 8 bases. In germline, CDR1 is MNHNS, CDR2 SASEGT. This CDR3 region has 15 residues. The CDR3 sequence: CASSEAFSLNTEAFF. Here the CDR3 DNA reads TGTGCCAGCAGTGAAGCGTTCAGTTTGAACACTGAAGCTTTCTTT.

The rearrangement uses TRBV7-2 and TRBJ2-1; 7 positions match TRBD2. The germline CDR1 and CDR2 sequences are SGHTA and FQGNSA. The junction had 0 bases not matched to a gene; V was cut back by 3 bases and J by 1 base. The CDR3 has 14 amino acids. CDR3 amino acids: CASSFSGSYNEQFF. DNA for the CDR3: TGTGCCAGCAGCTTTAGCGGGTCCTACAATGAGCAGTTCTTC.

The chain uses TRBV6-6 and TRBJ2-3; tentatively, D is TRBD2 (6 bases). This CDR3 is built from 15 residues. V gave up 1 base and J gave up 4 bases, with 12 bases separating them. Germline V lookup: CDR1 MNHNY, CDR2 SVGAGI (reference sequence). The CDR3 loop reads CASSYFGGVSDTQYF. The DNA for the CDR3 is TGTGCCAGCAGTTACTTCGGGGGAGTTTCAGATACGCAGTATTTT.

The chain employs TRBV4-1 and TRBJ1-2; 8 bases match TRBD1. This CDR3 contains 16 residues. Losses at the gene ends were 0 bases for V and 4 bases for J; bases not matched to a gene: 7. Germline V gene lookup returns CDR1 MGHRA and CDR2 YSYEKL. CDR3 protein: CASSQDPGQVVYGYTF. CDR3 nucleotide sequence: TGCGCCAGCAGCCAAGATCCGGGACAGGTGGTCTATGGCTACACCTTC.

The CDR3 sequence is CATKSPRANDNEQFF. As DNA, the CDR3 is TGCGCCACCAAATCTCCGAGGGCCAACGACAATGAGCAGTTCTTC. The chain has TRBV5-1 and TRBJ2-1; D might be TRBD2 (5 bases). The CDR3 is 15 amino acids. The V and J ends lost 9 bases and 5 bases respectively, with 21 bases between them. CDR1 SGHRS and CDR2 YFSETQ come from the germline V gene.

The chain links TRBV6-5 to TRBJ1-2, with 10 bases that match TRBD1. The CDR3 has 14 amino acids. Trimming at V came to 7 bases and at J to 8 bases, leaving 10 bases not matched to a gene. Germline V gene data show CDR1 as MNHEY and CDR2 as SVGAGI. Here the CDR3 DNA reads TGTGCCAGCAATACGGGGACAGGGGTGAAGGGCTACACCTTC. This codes for CASNTGTGVKGYTF.

The V and J genes are TRBV10-1 and TRBJ2-2, with 10 nucleotides matching TRBD2. This CDR3 is 16 amino acids long. Unmatched junction bases numbered 6, after V lost 6 bases and J lost 2 bases. Germline V CDR1 and CDR2: WNHNN, SYGVQD (reference sequence). The CDR3 region has the DNA TGCGCCAGCAGCCACGGGACTAGCGTTAACACCGGGGAGCTGTTTTTT. Translation gives CASSHGTSVNTGELFF.

The chain links TRBV5-1 to TRBJ1-6; 9 bases line up with TRBD1. The ends lost 0 bases at V and 10 bases at J; junction bases unmatched: 14. This CDR3 spans 18 amino acids. Germline-derived CDR1 and CDR2 are SGHRS and YFSETQ. CDR3: CASSLAYSGTGLSSPLHF. The CDR3 DNA follows: TGCGCCAGCAGCTTGGCCTACTCCGGGACAGGGCTTTCATCACCCCTCCACTTT.

The rearrangement links TRBV18 to TRBJ1-1, with TRBD1 matching 9 bases. With 3 bases clipped from V and 5 bases from J, the junction kept 7 bases outside the gene matches. CDR3 length: 15 residues. Germline CDR1 is KGHSH and CDR2 is LQKENI. DNA of the CDR3: TGTGCCAGCTCACCCTTACAGGGGGCGGGGACTGAAGCTTTCTTT. Residues: CASSPLQGAGTEAFF. The complete variable domain, with remaining parts taken from reference TRBV18 and TRBJ1-1, reads NAGVMQNPRHLVRRRGQEARLRCSPMKGHSHVYWYRQLPEEGLKFMVYLQKENIIDESGMPKERFSAEFPKEGPSILRIQQVVRGDSAAYFCASSPLQGAGTEAFFGQGTRLTVV.

The gene calls are TRBV27 and TRBJ2-1; 7 bases agree with TRBD2. V dropped 3 bases and J dropped 9; count of bases not matched to a gene: 11. Per germline, CDR1 MNHEY and CDR2 SMNVEV (reference sequence). The CDR3 spans 15 residues. This CDR3 reads CASSFGGGRGGEQFF. The DNA for the CDR3 is TGTGCCAGCAGTTTCGGGGGAGGGCGTGGTGGTGAGCAGTTCTTC.

V usage is TRBV7-9 and J usage is TRBJ2-3; TRBD2 matches 15 bases. CDR1 and CDR2 (germline): SEHNR, FQNEAQ (reference sequence). There are 18 residues in the CDR3. Losses at the gene ends were 5 bases for V and 3 bases for J; bases not matched to a gene: 9. The DNA of the CDR3 is TGTGCCAGCAGCCACGGACTAGCGGGAGGGCCGAAGACAGATACGCAGTATTTT. Its protein product is CASSHGLAGGPKTDTQYF. Based on the CDR3 plus reference TRBV7-9 and TRBJ2-3, the full variable domain is DTGVSQNPRHKITKRGQNVTFRCDPISEHNRLYWYRQTLGQGPEFLTYFQNEAQLEKSRLLSDRFSAERPKGSFSTLEIQRTEQGDSAMYLCASSHGLAGGPKTDTQYFGPGTRLTVL.

This chain joins TRBV30 and TRBJ2-5; tentatively, D is TRBD2 (6 bases). Trimming cost V 2 bases and J 1 base, with 11 bases left between them. Looked up from germline, CDR1 is GTSNPN and CDR2 is SVGIG (reference sequence). This CDR3 contains 14 residues. The CDR3 reads CAWSRAGGQETQYF. The CDR3 nucleotides are TGTGCCTGGAGTAGGGCCGGGGGCCAAGAGACCCAGTACTTC.

The J gene is TRBJ1-2, the V gene TRBV5-4; 7 nucleotides line up with TRBD1. This CDR3 is built from 18 residues. With 2 bases clipped from V and 5 bases from J, the junction kept 18 bases outside the gene matches. The germline gives CDR1 SGHNT, CDR2 YYREEE (reference sequence). The CDR3 region has the DNA TGTGCCAGCAGCTTCGCCCCCACGACAGGGACCTCGGCTTATGGCTACACCTTC. Residues: CASSFAPTTGTSAYGYTF.